The 4 T cell receptor beta chains reported below all come from one sample, sequenced in a study of T-cell memory formation after mild COVID-19 (TCRdb year 2021). Libraries came from 5' RACE. For sequencing, an Illumina NovaSeq 6000 was employed. TCRdb ran its own pipeline on the public reads, namely fastp trimming at Q25 and MiXCR clone calling, and kept in-frame beta chains. Entries that share a CDR3 protein sequence are merged under the most common genes and DNA. This sample is represented by about 340,000 distinct CDR3 sequences; more than 15% of them were singletons. The top ten constitute 20% to 25% of the sample. The sequenced sample was PBMCs or a T cell subset sorted from them (not recorded which). These receptors were collected from a young man who had mild COVID-19 (a few samples of this study predate the infection). The sample titles of this study are shuffled in the database, so cell type and time point are left out; the donor was told from shared clones.

This clonotype has more than one count but fewer than ten. The CDR3 loop reads CASSPRLRGVPSYEQYV. In nucleotides, the CDR3 is TGTGCCAGCAGCCCACGACTTCGGGGGGTCCCTTCCTACGAGCAGTACGTC. The J gene is TRBJ2-7, the V gene TRBV7-8, with 7 nucleotides matching TRBD2. Germline CDR1 reads SGHVS; CDR2 reads FQNEAQ. CDR3 length: 17 amino acids. Losses at the gene ends were 5 bases for V and 1 base for J; bases not matched to a gene: 14.

The chain employs TRBV19 and TRBJ1-2; unclear D gene. The CDR3 has 12 residues. The germline CDR1 and CDR2 sequences are LNHDA and SQIVND (reference sequence). V was shortened by 1 base and J by 3 bases, with 3 bases between the two germline ends. CDR3 coding DNA: TGTGCCAGTAGTATAGGGGACTATGGCTACACCTTC. Its translation is CASSIGDYGYTF.

V gene TRBV24-1 combines with J gene TRBJ2-2, with a weak D call TRBD1 (5 bases). Trimming took 5 bases from V and 7 from J, leaving 10 bases between them. The germline V gene encodes CDR1 KGHDR and CDR2 SFDVKD. This CDR3 is built from 13 residues. CDR3 in amino acids: CATSGAGIGELFF. The CDR3 DNA is TGTGCCACCAGTGGAGCAGGGATCGGGGAGCTGTTTTTT.

This rearrangement joins TRBV7-9 to TRBJ2-1; no definite D call. Per the germline V gene, CDR1 is SEHNR and CDR2 is FQNEAQ (reference sequence). V was clipped by 2 bases and J by 5 bases, with 22 bases between them. CDR3 length equals 18 residues. In DNA form, the CDR3 reads TGTGCCAGCAGCTTAAGCTGGGCGGAAGGACCTATTGACAATGAGCAGTTCTTC. The encoded protein is CASSLSWAEGPIDNEQFF.